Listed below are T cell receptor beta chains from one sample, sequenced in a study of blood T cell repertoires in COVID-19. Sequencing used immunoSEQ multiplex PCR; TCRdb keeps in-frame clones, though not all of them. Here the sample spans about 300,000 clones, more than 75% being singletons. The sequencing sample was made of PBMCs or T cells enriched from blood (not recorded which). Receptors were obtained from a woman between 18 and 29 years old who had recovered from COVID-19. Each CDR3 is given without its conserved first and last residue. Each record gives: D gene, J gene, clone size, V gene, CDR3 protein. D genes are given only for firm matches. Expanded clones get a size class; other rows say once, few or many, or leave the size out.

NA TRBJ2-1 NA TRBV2 AAHGVGQF
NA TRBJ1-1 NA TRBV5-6 ASSFPRSNTEAF
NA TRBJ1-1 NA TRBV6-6 ASSSRMSGRTEAF
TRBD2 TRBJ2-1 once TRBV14 ASSQGGLAGSGYNEQF
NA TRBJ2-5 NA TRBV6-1 ASSEPPLAVETQY
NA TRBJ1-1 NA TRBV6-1 ASSDHRGYEAF
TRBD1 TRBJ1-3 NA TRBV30 AWRTHDRGRNTIY
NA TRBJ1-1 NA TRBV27 ASRVTAMNTEAF
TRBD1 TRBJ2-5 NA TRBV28 ASSPQGLETQY
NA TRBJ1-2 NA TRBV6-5 ASSYSPGADYGYT
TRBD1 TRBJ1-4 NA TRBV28 ASTSSTTGDEKLF
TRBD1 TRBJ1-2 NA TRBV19 ASSIRGQGRDGYT
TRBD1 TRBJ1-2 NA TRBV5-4 ASSPTGAQGYGYT
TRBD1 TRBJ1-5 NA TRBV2 ASSTRRDSIWIQPQH
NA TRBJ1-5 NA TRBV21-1 ASSKMGTGGASQPQH